Sequencing of this T cell receptor (beta chain) was carried out in a study of blood T cell repertoires in COVID-19. The study recruited people aged roughly 18 to 89 years across under 25 US areas. Donors in Cohort 3 counted as recovered after two negative PCRs, clearance, or symptom resolution. In the original analysis: Estimation of nucleated cell counts relied on the amplification of reference gene primers. Assay: immunoSEQ multiplex PCR; the TCRdb copy retains only in-frame clones and omits some. V and J calls and clone size are as listed in that table; D and trimming were resolved from the DNA. The sample has under 350,000 clones, around 90% seen once. Germline CDR1 is SGHTA and CDR2 is FQGNSA. The V end was cut by 5 bases, the J end by 5 bases, with 16 bases between. This CDR3 is built from 15 residues.

This TCR derives from a woman aged 40 to 50 who had recovered from COVID-19. The sequenced sample was PBMCs or T cells enriched from blood (not recorded which). The rearrangement links TRBV7-2 to TRBJ2-4; weak D call: TRBD2 (6 bases). DNA for the CDR3: TGTGCCAGCAGCCCAACTCCCGGGAGCCAAAACATTCAGTACTTC. Its protein is CASSPTPGSQNIQYF.